This T cell receptor beta chain came from a study of control samples from healthy donors and cancer patients. Assay used: immunoSEQ multiplex PCR; TCRdb lists only in-frame clones, some missing. Of 150,000 to 190,000 clones listed, over 85% are singletons. The origin of this receptor is a man aged 45 to 65 in good health. The sequenced sample consisted of blood.

CDR3 DNA: TGCGCCAGCAGCTTGTTTGCAGATCAGCCCCAGCATTTT. Protein: CASSLFADQPQHF. The V call is TRBV5-1, the J call TRBJ1-5; D is unclear. The CDR3 has 13 amino acids. The V gene's germline CDR1 is SGHRS and CDR2 YFSETQ. Trimming removed 1 base at V and 5 bases at J, with 7 bases between.